The 11 T cell receptor beta chains below all came from one sample that was sequenced in a study of blood T cell repertoires in COVID-19. Clones were sequenced by immunoSEQ multiplex PCR, and TCRdb holds only the in-frame ones, with some missing. The data show approximately 250,000 clones, with 84% seen just once and 2% to 2.5% held by the top ten. Source material: peripheral blood. The receptor set was obtained from a man aged 40-50 years who had recovered from COVID-19.

V and J are TRBV12-5 and TRBJ1-1, with D tentatively TRBD1 (5 bases). Germline V gene sequence: CDR1 LGHNT, CDR2 FRNRAP. This CDR3 region has 13 residues. Trimming removed 4 bases from V and 4 bases from J, with 10 bases in between. CDR3 nucleotides: TGTGCTAGTGGTTCGACCCAGGGCACTGAAGCTTTCTTT. It codes for CASGSTQGTEAFF.

J is TRBJ2-5 and V is TRBV5-3, with 7 bases lining up with TRBD1. TRBV5-3 is treated as an ORF (open reading frame) with a function not yet certain. After removal of 5 bases from V and 2 bases from J, the junction contained 15 bases not matched to a gene. The CDR3 has 17 residues. The CDR3 nucleotides read TGTGCCAGAAGAACCCGACAGGGCGAGGAATCTCAAGAGACCCAGTACTTC. The encoded protein is CARRTRQGEESQETQYF.

The chain recombines TRBV29-1 with TRBJ1-3; D unresolved. The CDR3 is made up of 13 amino acids. Trimming shortened V by 4 bases and J by 0 bases, and 7 bases separated the two germline ends. In germline, CDR1 is SQVTM, CDR2 ANQGSEA. In nucleotides, the CDR3 is TGCAGCGTTGGGAGGAACTCTGGAAACACCATATATTTT. It is translated as CSVGRNSGNTIYF.

V gene TRBV9 combines with J gene TRBJ2-7; D perhaps matches TRBD1 (5 bases). The CDR3 extends over 15 amino acids. Trimming took 4 bases from V and 0 from J, leaving 14 bases between them. The V gene's germline CDR1 is SGDLS and CDR2 YYNGEE. CDR3 nucleotides: TGTGCCAGCAGCTCATTCACAGGCGACTCCTACGAGCAGTACTTC. It yields the protein CASSSFTGDSYEQYF.

The J gene is TRBJ2-1, the V gene TRBV11-3; maybe TRBD1 (6 bases). CDR1 and CDR2 (germline): SGHNT, YENEEA. V gave up 4 bases and J gave up 8 bases, with 9 bases separating them. The CDR3 totals 12 residues. The CDR3 nucleotides read TGTGCCAGCAGCTCACAGGGCCATGAGCAGTTCTTC. It codes for CASSSQGHEQFF. The full variable domain, completed using reference TRBV11-3 and TRBJ2-1, is EAGVVQSPRYKIIEKKQPVAFWCNPISGHNTLYWYLQNLGQGPELLIRYENEEAVDDSQLPKDRFSAERLKGVDSTLKIQPAELGDSAVYLCASSSQGHEQFFGPGTRLTVL.

This chain connects TRBV23-1 to TRBJ2-7; 7 bases match TRBD1. TRBV23-1 is designated an ORF whose function remains uncertain. V was pared by 11 bases and J by 1 base, with 14 bases of the junction left unmatched. This CDR3 spans 15 amino acids. The CDR3 nucleotides are TGCGCCGGGCCGGGGACAGCCATTTTTTCCTACGAGCAGTACTTC. Translating it yields CAGPGTAIFSYEQYF.

This clone was seen many times. This chain uses TRBV27 with TRBJ2-7; D is possibly TRBD1 (5 bases). There are 15 residues in the CDR3. Looked up from germline, CDR1 is MNHEY and CDR2 is SMNVEV (reference sequence). V dropped 7 bases and J dropped 2 bases, with 18 bases sitting between them. CDR3 residues: CASTSRGAQTYEQYF. The DNA of the CDR3 is TGTGCCAGCACCAGCCGTGGGGCGCAAACCTACGAGCAGTACTTC.

This sequence joins TRBV7-2 and TRBJ2-1; 9 bases line up with TRBD1. This CDR3 is built from 14 residues. Germline lookup yields CDR1 SGHTA and CDR2 FQGNSA. V was clipped by 6 bases and J by 6 bases; unmatched bases: 6. CDR3 sequence (DNA): TGTGCCAGCAGGTCGACAGGGGGGTCCAATGAGCAGTTCTTC. It is translated as CASRSTGGSNEQFF.

The chain uses TRBV9 and TRBJ2-1, with 8 bases matching TRBD2. With 2 bases clipped from V and 15 bases from J, the junction kept 7 bases outside the gene matches. The CDR3 loop spans 12 amino acids. Germline V gene sequence: CDR1 SGDLS, CDR2 YYNGEE. The CDR3 sequence is CASSVRGLELFF. In DNA, the CDR3 is TGTGCCAGCAGCGTTAGGGGACTAGAACTGTTCTTC.

In its sample, this clone was seen once. The rearrangement joins TRBV6-2 or TRBV6-3 to TRBJ1-1; D gene ambiguous. The CDR3 runs to 12 residues. Trimming removed 4 bases from V and 4 bases from J, with 7 bases in between. Germline V gene lookup returns CDR1 MNHEY and CDR2 SVGEGT. CDR3 sequence reads: CASSSRSTEAFF. CDR3 nucleotide sequence: TGTGCCAGCAGTTCTCGTAGCACTGAAGCTTTCTTT.

The chain employs TRBV11-2 and TRBJ2-7; perhaps TRBD1 as D (5 bases). Trimming shortened V by 2 bases and J by 2 bases, and 10 bases separated the two germline ends. The CDR3 is made up of 14 amino acids. In germline, CDR1 is SGHAT, CDR2 FQNNGV. The CDR3 region has the DNA TGTGCCAGCAGCTTAAACAGGCAAACCTACGAGCAGTACTTC. Its protein is CASSLNRQTYEQYF.